Below are 11 T cell receptor beta chains sequenced from a single sample in a study of blood T cell repertoires in COVID-19. Repertoires were generated with immunoSEQ multiplex PCR, while TCRdb's copy carries only in-frame clones and drops some. The table shows around 190,000 clones, with about nine tenths occurring only once. The material sequenced was peripheral blood. These receptor sequences come from a man aged 30 to 39 with acute or convalescent COVID-19.

The chain uses TRBV14 and TRBJ1-5, with no clear D. V gave up 4 bases and J gave up 3 bases, with 10 bases separating them. The germline gives CDR1 SGHDN, CDR2 FVKESK. This CDR3 contains 14 residues. The CDR3 loop is CASSRGGNNQPQHF. The DNA of the CDR3 is TGTGCCAGCAGCCGCGGAGGGAACAATCAGCCCCAGCATTTT.

The chain carries TRBV6-5 and TRBJ1-1, with D unclear. In germline, CDR1 is MNHEY, CDR2 SVGAGI. The CDR3 length is 15 residues. Trimming removed 6 bases at V and 2 bases at J, with 16 bases between. The CDR3, as DNA: TGTGCCAGCAGCCGCGCCGGAGAGGGTAACACTGAAGCTTTCTTT. As protein: CASSRAGEGNTEAFF.

The chain links TRBV7-9 to TRBJ2-3; 10 bases line up with TRBD1. CDR1 is SEHNR and CDR2 is FQNEAQ in the germline V gene (reference sequence). The CDR3 has 16 amino acids. Germline trimming cut 5 bases from V and 2 bases from J; bases unmatched to any gene: 7. CDR3 nucleotide sequence: TGTGCCAGCAGCCGGGGACAGGGGTCTGACACAGATACGCAGTATTTT. Amino acids: CASSRGQGSDTDTQYF.

The chain joins TRBV9 to TRBJ1-2; D is unresolved. This CDR3 has 16 amino acids. V was pared by 3 bases and J by 4 bases, with 19 bases between. Germline-derived CDR1 and CDR2 are SGDLS and YYNGEE. The DNA for the CDR3 is TGTGCCAGCAGCGAAACGGGAAGAGAGGGTCTCTATGGCTACACCTTC. Protein product: CASSETGREGLYGYTF. The variable domain in full, completed from reference TRBV9 and TRBJ1-2, reads DSGVTQTPKHLITATGQRVTLRCSPRSGDLSVYWYQQSLDQGLQFLIQYYNGEERAKGNILERFSAQQFPDLHSELNLSSLELGDSALYFCASSETGREGLYGYTFGSGTRLTVV.

The chain joins TRBV7-3 to TRBJ2-3; 7 bases map to TRBD2. The CDR3 sequence is 15 residues long. V dropped 1 base and J dropped 2; count of bases not matched to a gene: 3. CDR1 SGHTA and CDR2 FQGTGA come from the germline V gene. This CDR3 is CASSLKRGATDTQYF. The CDR3 coding sequence is TGTGCCAGCAGCTTAAAGCGGGGAGCCACAGATACGCAGTATTTT.

CDR3 coding DNA: TGTGCCAGCAGTCCTCGGACTAGCGGGAGGGTGACAGATACGCAGTATTTT. This codes for CASSPRTSGRVTDTQYF. V and J are TRBV6-6 and TRBJ2-3; 15 nucleotides line up with TRBD2. V lost 5 bases and J lost 3; bases outside the gene matches: 6. Germline V gives CDR1 MNHNY, CDR2 SVGAGI (reference sequence). The CDR3 runs 17 residues.

This chain connects TRBV19 to TRBJ1-2, with 9 bases identical to TRBD1. Germline values: CDR1 LNHDA, CDR2 SQIVND (reference sequence). J lost 8 bases, V lost 7 bases, and 14 bases had no gene match. The CDR3 consists of 15 residues. CDR3 residues: CASMGVGQGREGYTF. CDR3 nucleotides: TGTGCCAGTATGGGAGTTGGACAGGGGCGAGAAGGCTACACCTTC. Full variable domain (outside the CDR3, taken from reference TRBV19 and TRBJ1-2): DGGITQSPKYLFRKEGQNVTLSCEQNLNHDAMYWYRQDPGQGLRLIYYSQIVNDFQKGDIAEGYSVSREKKESFPLTVTSAQKNPTAFYLCASMGVGQGREGYTFGSGTRLTVV.

Only one count was recorded for this clone. The V call is TRBV7-2, the J call TRBJ1-1; D gene uncertain. Germline CDR1 is SGHTA and CDR2 is FQGNSA. V dropped 2 bases and J dropped 2 bases, with 12 bases sitting between them. This CDR3 is 15 amino acids long. CDR3 nucleotides: TGTGCCAGCAGCTTAATGGCAGGCTCTAACACTGAAGCTTTCTTT. It translates to CASSLMAGSNTEAFF.

The chain carries TRBV20-1 and TRBJ1-5; D is ambiguous. The CDR3 contains 11 residues. Trimming stripped 2 bases from V and 9 bases from J, with 8 bases between. Germline V lookup: CDR1 DFQATT, CDR2 SNEGSKA (reference sequence). The CDR3: CSARSSGPQHF. As DNA, the CDR3 is TGCAGTGCTAGATCTTCGGGGCCCCAGCATTTT.

The J gene is TRBJ1-1, the V gene TRBV28; D not certain. The CDR3 length is 14 residues. Germline CDR1 is MDHEN and CDR2 is SYDVKM. The V end was cut by 6 bases, the J end by 2 bases, with 13 bases between. The CDR3 DNA reads TGTGCCAGCAGGTCATTTCAGGTTAACACTGAAGCTTTCTTT. Translated, it gives CASRSFQVNTEAFF.

This clone was observed once. This chain uses TRBV4-1 with TRBJ2-5, with TRBD1 matching 11 bases. Germline V gene sequence: CDR1 MGHRA, CDR2 YSYEKL. The CDR3 is 16 amino acids. V shed 0 bases, J shed 5 bases, and the junction held 5 bases outside the gene matches. As DNA, the CDR3 is TGCGCCAGCAGCCAAGAGGACAGGGGGCGCGGGGAGACCCAGTACTTC. Protein product: CASSQEDRGRGETQYF.